This T cell receptor beta chain comes out of a study of spatial heterogeneity in lung cancer. Remarks on this clonotype: A much more abundant neighbour one base away suggests this may be a read error.

Germline loops: CDR1 MGHRA, CDR2 YSYEKL. This CDR3 region has 15 residues. TCRdb re-analysed the 5' RACE reads in MiXCR, keeping a single row per CDR3 protein. The sample has 1,500 to 2,000 distinct CDR3 sequences, about a sixth seen once. Time point specified: sample taken at primary tumor resection. Unsorted tumor, nontumor lung tissue or cryopreserved PBMC supplied the whole RNA. Samples came from roughly 72 TRACERx patients with untreated early-stage lung cancer. This receptor was identified in a male donor with early-stage non-small cell lung cancer. The starting material was PBMCs, obtained at surgery. V is TRBV4-1 and J is TRBJ2-1, with 9 positions matching TRBD2. CDR3 bases: TGCGCCAGAAGCCCCCCCCTAGCGGGGAACAATGAGCAGTTCTTC. It codes for CARSPPLAGNNEQFF.